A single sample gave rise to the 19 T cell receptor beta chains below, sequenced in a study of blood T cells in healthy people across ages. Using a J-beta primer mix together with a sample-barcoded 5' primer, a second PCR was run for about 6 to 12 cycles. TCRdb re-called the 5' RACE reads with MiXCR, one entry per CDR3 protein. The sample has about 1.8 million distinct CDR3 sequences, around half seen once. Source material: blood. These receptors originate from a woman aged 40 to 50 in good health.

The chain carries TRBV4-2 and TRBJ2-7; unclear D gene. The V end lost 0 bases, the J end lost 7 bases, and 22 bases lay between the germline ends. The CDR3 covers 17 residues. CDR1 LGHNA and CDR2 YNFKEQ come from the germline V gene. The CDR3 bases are TGTGCCAGCAGCCAAGATCCCTCCACCGTCTCCTACAATGAGCAGTACTTC. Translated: CASSQDPSTVSYNEQYF.

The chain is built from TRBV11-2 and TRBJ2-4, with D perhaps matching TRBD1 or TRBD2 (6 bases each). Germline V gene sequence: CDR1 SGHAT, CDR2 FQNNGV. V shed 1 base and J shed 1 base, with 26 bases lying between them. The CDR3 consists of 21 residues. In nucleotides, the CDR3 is TGTGCCAGCAGCTTAGGCATCTTAGCAGGGGCCACCCGGGGGGCCAAAAACATTCAGTACTTC. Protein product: CASSLGILAGATRGAKNIQYF. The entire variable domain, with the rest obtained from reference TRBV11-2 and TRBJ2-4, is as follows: EAGVAQSPRYKIIEKRQSVAFWCNPISGHATLYWYQQILGQGPKLLIQFQNNGVVDDSQLPKDRFSAERLKGVDSTLKIQPAKLEDSAVYLCASSLGILAGATRGAKNIQYFGAGTRLSVL.

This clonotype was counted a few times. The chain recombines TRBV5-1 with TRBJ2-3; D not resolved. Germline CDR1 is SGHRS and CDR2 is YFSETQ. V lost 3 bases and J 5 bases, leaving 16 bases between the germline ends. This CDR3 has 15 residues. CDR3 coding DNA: TGCGCCAGCAGCTCTTCTTTTTGGGGTCAAGATACGCAGTATTTT. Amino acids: CASSSSFWGQDTQYF.

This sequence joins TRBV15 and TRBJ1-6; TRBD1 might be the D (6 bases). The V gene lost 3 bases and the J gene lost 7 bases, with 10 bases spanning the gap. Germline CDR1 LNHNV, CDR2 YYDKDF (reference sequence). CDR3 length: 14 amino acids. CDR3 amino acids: CATSREGTNSPLHF. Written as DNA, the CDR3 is TGTGCCACCAGCAGGGAGGGGACAAATTCACCCCTCCACTTT.

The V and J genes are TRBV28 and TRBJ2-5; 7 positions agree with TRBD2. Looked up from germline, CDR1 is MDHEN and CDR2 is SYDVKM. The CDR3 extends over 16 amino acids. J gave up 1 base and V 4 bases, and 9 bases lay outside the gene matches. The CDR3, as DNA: TGTGCCAGCAGTTCATCTACGGGGGGAATCCAAGAGACCCAGTACTTC. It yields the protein CASSSSTGGIQETQYF.

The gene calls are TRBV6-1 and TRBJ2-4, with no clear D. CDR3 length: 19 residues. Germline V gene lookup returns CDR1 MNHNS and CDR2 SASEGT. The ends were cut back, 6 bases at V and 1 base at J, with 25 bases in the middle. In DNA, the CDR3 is TGTGCCAGCAGCAACGGCCCCCCCAAGGACCGCCGGGCCAAAAACATTCAGTACTTC. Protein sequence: CASSNGPPKDRRAKNIQYF.

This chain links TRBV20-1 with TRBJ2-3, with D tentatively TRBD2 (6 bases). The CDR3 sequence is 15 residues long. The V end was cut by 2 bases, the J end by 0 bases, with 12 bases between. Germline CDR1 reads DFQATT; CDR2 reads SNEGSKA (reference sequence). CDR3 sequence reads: CSARTNGGSTDTQYF. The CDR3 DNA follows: TGCAGTGCTAGAACTAATGGGGGGAGCACAGATACGCAGTATTTT.

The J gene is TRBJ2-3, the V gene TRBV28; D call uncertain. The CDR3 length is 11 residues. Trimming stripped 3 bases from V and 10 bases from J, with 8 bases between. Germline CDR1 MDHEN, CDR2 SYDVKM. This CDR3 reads CASSFTQAQYF. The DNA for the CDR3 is TGTGCCAGCAGTTTTACTCAGGCGCAGTATTTT.

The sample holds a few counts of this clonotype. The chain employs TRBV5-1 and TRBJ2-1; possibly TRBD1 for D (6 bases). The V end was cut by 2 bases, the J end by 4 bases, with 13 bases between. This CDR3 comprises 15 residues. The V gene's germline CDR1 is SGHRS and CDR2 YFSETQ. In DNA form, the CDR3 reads TGCGCCAGCAGCTTTAGAGGGGGAGTTTACAATGAGCAGTTCTTC. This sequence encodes CASSFRGGVYNEQFF.

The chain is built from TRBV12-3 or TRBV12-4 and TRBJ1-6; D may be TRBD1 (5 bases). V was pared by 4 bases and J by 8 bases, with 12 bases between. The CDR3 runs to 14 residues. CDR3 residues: CASSYQGADSPLHF. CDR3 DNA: TGTGCCAGCAGTTACCAGGGTGCGGATTCACCCCTCCACTTT.

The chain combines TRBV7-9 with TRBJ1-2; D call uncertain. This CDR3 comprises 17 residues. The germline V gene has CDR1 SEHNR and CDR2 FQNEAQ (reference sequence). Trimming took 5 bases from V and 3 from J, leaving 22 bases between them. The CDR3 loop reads CASSPENFRFGHYGYTF. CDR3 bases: TGTGCCAGCAGCCCAGAGAATTTTCGTTTTGGGCACTATGGCTACACCTTC.

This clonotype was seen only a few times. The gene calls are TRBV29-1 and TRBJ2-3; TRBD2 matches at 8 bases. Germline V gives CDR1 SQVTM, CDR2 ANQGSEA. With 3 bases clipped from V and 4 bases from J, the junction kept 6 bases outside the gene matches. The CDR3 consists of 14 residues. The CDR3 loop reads CSVEAGGGADTQYF. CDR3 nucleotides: TGCAGCGTTGAGGCGGGGGGTGGTGCAGATACGCAGTATTTT.

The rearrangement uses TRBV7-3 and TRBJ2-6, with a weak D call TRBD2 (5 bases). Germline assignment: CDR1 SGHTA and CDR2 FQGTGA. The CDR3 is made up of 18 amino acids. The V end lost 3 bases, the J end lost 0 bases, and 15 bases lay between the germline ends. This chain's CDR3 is CASSFSSGLGSGANVLTF. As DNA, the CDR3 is TGTGCCAGCAGCTTCTCAAGCGGACTCGGCTCTGGGGCCAACGTCCTGACTTTC.

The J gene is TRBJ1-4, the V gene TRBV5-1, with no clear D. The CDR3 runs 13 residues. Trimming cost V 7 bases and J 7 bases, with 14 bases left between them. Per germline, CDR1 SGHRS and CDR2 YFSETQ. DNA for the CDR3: TGCGCCAGCCGCGATGGTCTAACTGAAAAACTGTTTTTT. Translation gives CASRDGLTEKLFF. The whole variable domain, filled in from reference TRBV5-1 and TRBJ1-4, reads KAGVTQTPRYLIKTRGQQVTLSCSPISGHRSVSWYQQTPGQGLQFLFEYFSETQRNKGNFPGRFSGRQFSNSRSEMNVSTLELGDSALYLCASRDGLTEKLFFGSGTQLSVL.

The CDR3 spells CSAERGRGAQYF. CDR3 coding DNA: TGCAGCGCCGAGAGGGGCAGGGGTGCGCAGTATTTT. The chain couples TRBV29-1 to TRBJ2-3, with D tentatively TRBD1 (6 bases). CDR1 and CDR2 (germline): SQVTM, ANQGSEA. V was pared by 7 bases and J by 10 bases, with 18 bases between. The CDR3 has 12 amino acids.

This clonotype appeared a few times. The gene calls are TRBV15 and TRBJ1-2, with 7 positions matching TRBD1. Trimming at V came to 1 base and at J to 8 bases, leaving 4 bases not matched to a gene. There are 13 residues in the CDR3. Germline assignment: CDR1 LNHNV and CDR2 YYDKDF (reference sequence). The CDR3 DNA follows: TGTGCCACCAGCAGAGGACAGGGAGTAGGCTACACCTTC. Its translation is CATSRGQGVGYTF.

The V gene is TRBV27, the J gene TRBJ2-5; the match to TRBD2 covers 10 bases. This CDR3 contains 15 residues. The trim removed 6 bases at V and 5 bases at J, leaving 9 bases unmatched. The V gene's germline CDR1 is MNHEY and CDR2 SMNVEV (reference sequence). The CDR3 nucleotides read TGTGCCAGCAGACCCCTACCGACTAGCGGGGAGACCCAGTACTTC. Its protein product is CASRPLPTSGETQYF.

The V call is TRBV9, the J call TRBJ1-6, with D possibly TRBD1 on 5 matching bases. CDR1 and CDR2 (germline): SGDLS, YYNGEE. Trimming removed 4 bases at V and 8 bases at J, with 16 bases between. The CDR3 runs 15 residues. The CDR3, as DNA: TGTGCCAGCAGCCGTGAAGGGCAGGGCGATTCACCCCTCCACTTT. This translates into CASSREGQGDSPLHF.

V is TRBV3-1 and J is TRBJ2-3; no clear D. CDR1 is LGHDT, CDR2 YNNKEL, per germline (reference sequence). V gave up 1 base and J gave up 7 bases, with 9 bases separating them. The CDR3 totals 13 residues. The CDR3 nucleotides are TGTGCCAGCAGCCAAGTTCCGGGTAATACGCAGTATTTT. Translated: CASSQVPGNTQYF.